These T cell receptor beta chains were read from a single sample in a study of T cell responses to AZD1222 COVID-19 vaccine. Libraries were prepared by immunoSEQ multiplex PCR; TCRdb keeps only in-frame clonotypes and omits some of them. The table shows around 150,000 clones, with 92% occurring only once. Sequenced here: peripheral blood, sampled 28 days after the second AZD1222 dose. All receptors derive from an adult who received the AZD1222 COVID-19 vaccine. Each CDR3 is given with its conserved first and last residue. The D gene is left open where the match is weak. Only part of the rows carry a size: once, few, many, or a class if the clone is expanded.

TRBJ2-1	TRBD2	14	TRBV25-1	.	CATLTSGGAHEQFF	TGTGCCACCTTAACTAGCGGGGGGGCCCATGAGCAGTTCTTC
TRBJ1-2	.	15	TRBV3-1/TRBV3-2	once	CASSHRQGLNYGYTF	TGTGCCAGCAGCCATCGGCAGGGGCTAAACTATGGCTACACCTTC
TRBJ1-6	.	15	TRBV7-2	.	CASSSQGPANSPLHF	TGTGCCAGCAGCTCACAGGGACCTGCTAATTCACCCCTCCACTTT
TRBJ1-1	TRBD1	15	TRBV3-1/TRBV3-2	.	CASSHRQGMSTEAFF	TGTGCCAGCAGCCATCGACAGGGGATGAGCACTGAAGCTTTCTTT
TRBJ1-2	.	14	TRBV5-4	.	CASSLLGSNYGYTF	TGTGCCAGCAGCTTGCTCGGATCCAACTATGGCTACACCTTC
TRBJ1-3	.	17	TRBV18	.	CASSPPNDKSSGNTIYF	TGTGCCAGCTCACCACCCAACGACAAGAGCTCTGGAAACACCATATATTTT
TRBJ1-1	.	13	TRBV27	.	CASSLLDNTEAFF	TGTGCCAGCAGTTTACTCGATAACACTGAAGCTTTCTTT
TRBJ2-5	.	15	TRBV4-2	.	CASSQTGTDQETQYF	TGTGCCAGCAGCCAAACGGGGACGGACCAAGAGACCCAGTACTTC
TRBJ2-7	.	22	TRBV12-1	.	CASSFVPICYPPGLNTGCEQYF	TGTGCCAGCAGCTTTGTTCCCATTTGTTACCCGCCAGGGTTAAATACCGGGTGCGAGCAGTACTTC
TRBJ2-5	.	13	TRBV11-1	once	CASSPHRAETQYF	TGTGCCAGCAGCCCTCACAGGGCGGAGACCCAGTACTTC
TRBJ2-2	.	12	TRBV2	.	CASSRQYGELFF	TGTGCCAGCAGTCGACAGTACGGGGAGCTGTTTTTT
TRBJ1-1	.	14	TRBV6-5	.	CASSYVPRATEAFF	TGTGCCAGCAGTTACGTCCCTAGAGCCACTGAAGCTTTCTTT
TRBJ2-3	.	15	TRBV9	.	CASRLGKGSTDTQYF	TGTGCCAGCAGATTGGGGAAGGGGAGCACAGATACGCAGTATTTT
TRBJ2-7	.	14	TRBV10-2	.	CASSDSDPTYEQYF	TGCGCCAGCAGTGATTCCGATCCCACCTACGAGCAGTACTTC
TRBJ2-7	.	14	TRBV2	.	CASTWAGSPYEQYF	TGTGCCAGTACTTGGGCAGGGTCACCCTACGAGCAGTACTTC
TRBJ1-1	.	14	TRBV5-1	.	CASSSGPQNTEAFF	TGCGCCAGCAGCTCAGGACCTCAGAACACTGAAGCTTTCTTT
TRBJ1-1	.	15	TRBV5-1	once	CASSLNPGVNTEAFF	TGCGCCAGCAGCTTGAATCCCGGGGTGAACACTGAAGCTTTCTTT
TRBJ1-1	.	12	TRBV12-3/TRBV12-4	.	CATTRGSYEAFF	TGTGCCACCACAAGAGGGTCTTATGAAGCTTTCTTT
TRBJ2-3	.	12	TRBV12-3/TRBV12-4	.	CASSQDTDTQYF	TGTGCCAGCAGCCAGGACACAGATACGCAGTATTTT
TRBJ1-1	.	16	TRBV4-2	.	CASSQESGTRNTEAFF	TGTGCCAGCAGCCAAGAAAGCGGAACAAGAAACACTGAAGCTTTCTTT
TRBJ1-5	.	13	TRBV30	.	CAWSEGSNQPQHF	TGTGCCTGGAGTGAGGGTAGCAATCAGCCCCAGCATTTT
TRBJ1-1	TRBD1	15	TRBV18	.	CASSPLGQANTEAFF	TGTGCCAGCTCACCACTAGGACAGGCGAACACTGAAGCTTTCTTT
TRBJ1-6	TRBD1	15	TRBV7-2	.	CASSLTAQGDSPLHF	TGTGCCAGCAGCCTAACGGCGCAGGGGGATTCACCCCTCCACTTT
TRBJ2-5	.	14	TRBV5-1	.	CASSLEPGSETQYF	TGCGCCAGCAGCTTGGAACCCGGGTCAGAGACCCAGTACTTC
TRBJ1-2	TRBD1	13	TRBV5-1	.	CASSPGTGGGYTF	TGCGCCAGCAGCCCAGGGACAGGGGGAGGCTACACCTTC
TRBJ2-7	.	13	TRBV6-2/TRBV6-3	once	CASSWAGGGEQYF	TGTGCCAGCAGCTGGGCCGGGGGTGGCGAGCAGTACTTC
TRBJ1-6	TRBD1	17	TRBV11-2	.	CASSRGLRQGGNSPLHF	TGTGCCAGCAGCCGGGGGCTCCGACAGGGGGGGAATTCACCCCTCCACTTT
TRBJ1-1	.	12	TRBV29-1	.	CSVRGQNTEAFF	TGCAGCGTGAGGGGTCAAAACACTGAAGCTTTCTTT
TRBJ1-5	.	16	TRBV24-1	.	CATSDYDNYSNQPQHF	TGTGCCACCAGTGATTACGACAACTATAGCAATCAGCCCCAGCATTTT
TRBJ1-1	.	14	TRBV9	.	CASAANEKNTEAFF	TGTGCCAGCGCAGCAAACGAGAAGAACACTGAAGCTTTCTTT
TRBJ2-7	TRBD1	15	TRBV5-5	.	CASSSLRQGNYEQYF	TGTGCCAGCAGCTCGCTTAGACAGGGAAACTACGAGCAGTACTTC
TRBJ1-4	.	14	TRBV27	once	CASSSSGWDEKLFF	TGTGCCAGCAGTTCATCTGGTTGGGACGAAAAACTGTTTTTT
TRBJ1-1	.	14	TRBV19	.	CASSKGTENTEAFF	TGTGCCAGTAGCAAGGGGACGGAGAACACTGAAGCTTTCTTT
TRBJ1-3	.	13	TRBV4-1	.	CASSQVAGNTIYF	TGCGCCAGCAGCCAAGTGGCTGGAAACACCATATATTTT
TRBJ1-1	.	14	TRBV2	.	CASSVYGLNTEAFF	TGTGCCAGCAGTGTCTACGGGCTGAACACTGAAGCTTTCTTT
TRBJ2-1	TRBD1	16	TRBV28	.	CASSLYGDRAYNEQFF	TGTGCCAGCAGTTTATATGGGGACAGGGCCTACAATGAGCAGTTCTTC
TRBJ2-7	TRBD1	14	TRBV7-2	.	CASGTRTGSYEQYF	TGTGCCAGCGGCACCCGGACAGGCTCCTACGAGCAGTACTTC
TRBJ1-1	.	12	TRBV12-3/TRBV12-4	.	CASSLSGTEAFF	TGTGCCAGCAGTCTATCAGGGACTGAAGCTTTCTTT
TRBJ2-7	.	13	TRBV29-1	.	CSVEVASRYEQYF	TGCAGCGTTGAAGTGGCTAGCAGATACGAGCAGTACTTC
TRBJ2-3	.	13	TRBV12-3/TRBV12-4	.	CASSFGGGDTQYF	TGTGCCAGCAGTTTTGGGGGTGGGGATACGCAGTATTTT
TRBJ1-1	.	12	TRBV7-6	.	CASSPNLGEAFF	TGTGCCAGCAGCCCCAACCTTGGGGAGGCTTTCTTT
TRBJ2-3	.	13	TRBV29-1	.	CSVAVTSTDTQYF	TGCAGCGTTGCAGTAACTAGCACAGATACGCAGTATTTT
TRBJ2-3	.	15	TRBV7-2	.	CASRSRAVSTDTQYF	TGTGCCAGCAGATCCCGGGCAGTTAGCACAGATACGCAGTATTTT
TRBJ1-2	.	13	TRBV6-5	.	CASSYSIEMGYTF	TGTGCCAGCAGTTACAGTATCGAGATGGGCTACACCTTC
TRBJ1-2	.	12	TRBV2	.	CASRYRQTGYTF	TGTGCCAGCAGATACAGACAGACCGGCTACACCTTC
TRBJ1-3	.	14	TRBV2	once	CATSLAGSGNTIYF	TGTGCCACCTCATTAGCCGGCTCTGGAAACACCATATATTTT
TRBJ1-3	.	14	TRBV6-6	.	CASSLGSSGNTIYF	TGTGCCAGCAGTTTGGGTTCCTCTGGAAACACCATATATTTT
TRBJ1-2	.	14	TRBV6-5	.	CASSYSEGHYGYTF	TGTGCCAGCAGTTACTCTGAGGGTCATTATGGCTACACCTTC
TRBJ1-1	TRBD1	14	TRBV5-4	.	CASSWASGGTEAFF	TGTGCCAGCAGCTGGGCCTCAGGGGGCACTGAAGCTTTCTTT
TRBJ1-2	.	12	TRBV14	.	CASSRGGNGYTF	TGTGCCAGCAGCCGGGGGGGGAATGGCTACACCTTC
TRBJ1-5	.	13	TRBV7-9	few	CASSLQGDQPQHF	TGTGCCAGCAGCTTGCAGGGTGATCAGCCCCAGCATTTT
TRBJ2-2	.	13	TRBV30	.	CAWSVLRIGELFF	TGTGCCTGGAGTGTACTCCGCATCGGGGAGCTGTTTTTT
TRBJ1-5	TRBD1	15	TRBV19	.	CASSIPTGVNQPQHF	TGTGCCAGTAGTATACCCACAGGGGTCAATCAGCCCCAGCATTTT
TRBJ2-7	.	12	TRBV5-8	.	CASSLRSDEQYF	TGTGCCAGCAGCTTAAGAAGCGACGAGCAGTACTTC
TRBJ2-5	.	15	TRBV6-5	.	CASSHGGANQETQYF	TGTGCCAGCAGCCATGGGGGGGCAAACCAAGAGACCCAGTACTTC
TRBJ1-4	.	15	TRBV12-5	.	CASGLVTLSNEKLFF	TGTGCTAGTGGTTTGGTAACACTGAGTAATGAAAAACTGTTTTTT
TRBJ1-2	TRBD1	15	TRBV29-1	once	CSVEDTGTGHYGYTF	TGCAGCGTTGAAGATACCGGGACAGGGCACTATGGCTACACCTTC
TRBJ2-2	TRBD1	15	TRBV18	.	CASAPGQGPTGELFF	TGTGCCAGCGCACCGGGACAGGGGCCAACCGGGGAGCTGTTTTTT
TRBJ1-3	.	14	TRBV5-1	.	CASSLSGFGNTIYF	TGCGCCAGCAGCTTGAGTGGTTTTGGAAACACCATATATTTT